This TCR beta chain comes out of a study of shared clonotypes between healthy human individuals. Execution of the assay was at deep level. On sorted subsets, replicate PCRs used about 200 ng DNA, or about 30,000 T cell genomes. Only in-frame clones appear in the TCRdb table, and some are missing; sequencing was by immunoSEQ multiplex PCR. The repertoire holds 980,000 or so clones, with more than 75% as singletons. The germline CDR1 and CDR2 sequences are MGHDK and SYGVNS. CDR3 length: 13 residues. V lost 6 bases and J 8 bases, leaving 16 bases between the germline ends. Adult donors, all healthy and HIV-negative, had no recent acute infections or vaccinations.

The receptor comes from a man aged 18 to 29 in good health. The rearrangement links TRBV25-1 to TRBJ1-2; a possible D gene is TRBD1 (5 bases). The sample taken for sequencing was memory CD4+ T cells sorted from blood. Documented subset: CD45RA-negative fraction. In nucleotides, the CDR3 is TGTGCCAGCAGCCAACACGGGGCTATGGGCTACACCTTC. Residues: CASSQHGAMGYTF.